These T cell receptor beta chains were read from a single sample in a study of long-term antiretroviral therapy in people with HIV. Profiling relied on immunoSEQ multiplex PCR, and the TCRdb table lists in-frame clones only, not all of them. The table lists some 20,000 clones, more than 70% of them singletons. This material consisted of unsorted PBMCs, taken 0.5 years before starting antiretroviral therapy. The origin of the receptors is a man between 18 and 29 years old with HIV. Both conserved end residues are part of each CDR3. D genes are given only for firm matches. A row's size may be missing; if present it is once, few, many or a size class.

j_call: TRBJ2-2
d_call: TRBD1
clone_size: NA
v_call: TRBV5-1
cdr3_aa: CAIRLLSGTDPTPNTGELFF
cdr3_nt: TGCGCCATCCGTCTTCTCTCCGGGACAGACCCGACCCCGAACACCGGGGAGCTGTTTTTT

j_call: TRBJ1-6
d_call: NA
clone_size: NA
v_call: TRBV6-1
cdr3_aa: CASIVLGGGSPLHF
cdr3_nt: TGTGCCAGCATCGTATTAGGGGGGGGTTCACCCCTCCACTTT

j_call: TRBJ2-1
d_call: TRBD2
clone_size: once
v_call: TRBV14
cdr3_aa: CASSLTSGSWYEQFF
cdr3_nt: TGTGCCAGCAGCCTAACTAGCGGGAGTTGGTATGAGCAGTTCTTC

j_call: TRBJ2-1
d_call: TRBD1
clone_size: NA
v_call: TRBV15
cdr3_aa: CATSRPGTGNEQFF
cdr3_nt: TGTGCCACCAGCAGACCCGGGACAGGAAATGAGCAGTTCTTC

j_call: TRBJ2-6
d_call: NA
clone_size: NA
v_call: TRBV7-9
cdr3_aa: CASSPDRGFNSGANVLTF
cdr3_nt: TGTGCCAGCAGCCCGGACAGAGGGTTCAACTCTGGGGCCAACGTCCTGACTTTC

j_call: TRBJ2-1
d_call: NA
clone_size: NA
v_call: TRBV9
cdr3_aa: CASSGFGGRSYNEQFF
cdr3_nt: TGTGCCAGCAGCGGCTTTGGGGGGCGCTCCTACAATGAGCAGTTCTTC

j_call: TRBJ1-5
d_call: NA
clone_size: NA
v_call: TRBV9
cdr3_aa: CASSVDGWGRQPQHF
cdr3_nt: TGTGCCAGCAGCGTAGACGGCTGGGGGCGGCAGCCCCAGCATTTT

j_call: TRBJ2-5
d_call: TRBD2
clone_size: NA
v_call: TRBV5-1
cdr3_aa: CASSLAGGGSQETQYF
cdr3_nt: TGCGCCAGCAGCTTGGCCGGGGGGGGGTCTCAAGAGACCCAGTACTTC

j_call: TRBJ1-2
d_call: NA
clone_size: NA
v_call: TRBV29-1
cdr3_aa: CSVPGGASGYTF
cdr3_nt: TGCAGCGTGCCGGGGGGAGCGAGCGGCTACACCTTC

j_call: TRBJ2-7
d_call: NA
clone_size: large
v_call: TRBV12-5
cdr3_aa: CASGWAYEQYF
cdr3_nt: TGTGCTAGTGGTTGGGCGTACGAGCAGTACTTC

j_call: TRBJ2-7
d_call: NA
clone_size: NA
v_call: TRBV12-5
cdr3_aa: CASTTGSSYEQYF
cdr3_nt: TGTGCTAGTACTACAGGTAGTTCCTACGAGCAGTACTTC

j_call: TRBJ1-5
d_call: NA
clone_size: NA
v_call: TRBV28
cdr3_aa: CASSLWTRSDNQPQHF
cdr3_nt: TGTGCCAGCAGTTTATGGACAAGGTCAGACAATCAGCCCCAGCATTTT

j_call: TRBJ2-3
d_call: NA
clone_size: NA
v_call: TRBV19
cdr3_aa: CATQLDTQYF
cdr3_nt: TGTGCCACCCAGCTGGATACGCAGTATTTT

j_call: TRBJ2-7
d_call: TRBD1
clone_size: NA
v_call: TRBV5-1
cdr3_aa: CASSWDRGLTYEQYF
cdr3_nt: TGCGCCAGCAGCTGGGACAGGGGTCTGACCTACGAGCAGTACTTC

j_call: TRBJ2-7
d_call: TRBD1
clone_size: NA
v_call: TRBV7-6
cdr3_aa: CASSAQPDRKGAYEQYF
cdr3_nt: TGTGCCAGCAGCGCACAACCGGACAGGAAAGGAGCCTACGAGCAGTACTTC

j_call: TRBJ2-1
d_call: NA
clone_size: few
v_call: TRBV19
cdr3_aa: CASSIQSSSYNEQFF
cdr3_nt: TGTGCCAGTAGTATCCAGTCGAGCTCCTACAATGAGCAGTTCTTC

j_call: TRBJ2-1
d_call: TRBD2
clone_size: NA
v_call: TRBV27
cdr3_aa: CASSLVGTSGINEQFF
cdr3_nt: TGTGCCAGCAGTTTAGTAGGGACTAGCGGGATCAATGAGCAGTTCTTC

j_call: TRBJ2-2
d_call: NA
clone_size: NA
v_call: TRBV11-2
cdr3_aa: CASRLNREAGELFF
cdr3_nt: TGTGCCAGCAGACTAAACAGGGAGGCCGGGGAGCTGTTTTTT

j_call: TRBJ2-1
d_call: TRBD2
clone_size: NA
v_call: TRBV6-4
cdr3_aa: CASSPGLAGSEEQFF
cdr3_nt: TGTGCCAGCAGCCCGGGACTAGCGGGGTCCGAGGAGCAGTTCTTC

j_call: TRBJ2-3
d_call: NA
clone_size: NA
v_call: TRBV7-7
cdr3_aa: CASSLVRTDTQYF
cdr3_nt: TGTGCCAGCAGCTTAGTCCGCACAGATACGCAGTATTTT

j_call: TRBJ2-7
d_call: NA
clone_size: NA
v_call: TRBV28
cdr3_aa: CASSLTGLYEQYF
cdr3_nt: TGTGCCAGCAGTTTAACAGGACTCTACGAGCAGTACTTC

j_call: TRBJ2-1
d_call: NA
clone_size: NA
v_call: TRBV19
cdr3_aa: CASRSEGSYNEQFF
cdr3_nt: TGTGCCAGTAGATCGGAGGGGAGCTACAATGAGCAGTTCTTC

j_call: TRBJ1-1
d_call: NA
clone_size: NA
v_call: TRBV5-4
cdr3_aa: CASSSYRYLNTEAFF
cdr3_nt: TGTGCCAGCAGCAGCTACAGGTACTTGAACACTGAAGCTTTCTTT

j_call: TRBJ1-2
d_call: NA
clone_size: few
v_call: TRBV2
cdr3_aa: CASIRTAPGYTF
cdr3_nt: TGTGCCAGCATTCGGACAGCCCCGGGCTACACCTTC

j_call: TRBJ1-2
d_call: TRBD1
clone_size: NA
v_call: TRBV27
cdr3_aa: CASSLGTGRLEGYTF
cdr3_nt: TGTGCCAGCAGTTTAGGGACAGGGCGACTGGAGGGCTACACCTTC

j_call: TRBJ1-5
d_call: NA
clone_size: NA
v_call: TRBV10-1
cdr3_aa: CARNGDNQPQHF
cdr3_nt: TGCGCCAGAAACGGGGACAATCAGCCCCAGCATTTT

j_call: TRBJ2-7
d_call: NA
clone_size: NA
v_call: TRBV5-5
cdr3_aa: CASSLGPSEQYF
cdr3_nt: TGTGCCAGCAGCTTGGGGCCATCCGAGCAGTACTTC

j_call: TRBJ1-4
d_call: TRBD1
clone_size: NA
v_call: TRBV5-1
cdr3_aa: CASSSGQGREKLFF
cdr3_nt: TGCGCCAGCAGCTCTGGACAGGGTAGGGAAAAACTGTTTTTT

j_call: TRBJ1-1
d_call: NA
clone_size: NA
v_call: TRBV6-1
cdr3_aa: CASSEGSVTEAFF
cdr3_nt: TGTGCCAGCAGTGAAGGATCCGTCACTGAAGCTTTCTTT

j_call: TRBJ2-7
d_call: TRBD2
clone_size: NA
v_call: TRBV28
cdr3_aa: CASERERPFYEQYF
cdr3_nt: TGTGCCAGCGAGCGGGAGAGGCCATTCTACGAGCAGTACTTC

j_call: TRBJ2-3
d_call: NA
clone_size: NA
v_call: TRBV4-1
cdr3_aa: CASSQEWAGSTDTQYF
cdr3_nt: TGCGCCAGCAGCCAAGAGTGGGCGGGGAGCACAGATACGCAGTATTTT

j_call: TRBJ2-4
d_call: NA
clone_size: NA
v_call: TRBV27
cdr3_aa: CASSDGTAKNIQYF
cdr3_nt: TGTGCCAGCAGTGACGGGACAGCCAAAAACATTCAGTACTTC

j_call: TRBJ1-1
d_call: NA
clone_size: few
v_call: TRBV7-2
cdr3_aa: CASSWPGGEAFF
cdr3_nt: TGTGCCAGCAGCTGGCCCGGGGGTGAAGCTTTCTTT

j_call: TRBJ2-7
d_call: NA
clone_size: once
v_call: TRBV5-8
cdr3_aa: CASSFVDNYEQYF
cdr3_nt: TGTGCCAGCAGCTTTGTGGACAATTACGAGCAGTACTTC

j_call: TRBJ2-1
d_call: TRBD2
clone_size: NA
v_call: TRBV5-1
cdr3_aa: CASSPGTSLYNEQFF
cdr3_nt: TGCGCCAGCAGCCCCGGGACTAGCCTATACAATGAGCAGTTCTTC

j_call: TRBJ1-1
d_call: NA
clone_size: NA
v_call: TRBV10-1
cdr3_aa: CASSGEGGTEAFF
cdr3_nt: TGCGCCAGCAGCGGAGAAGGGGGCACTGAAGCTTTCTTT

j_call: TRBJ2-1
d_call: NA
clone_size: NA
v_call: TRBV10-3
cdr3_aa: CAISGWDGSSYNEQFF
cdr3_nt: TGTGCCATCAGTGGATGGGACGGGAGCTCCTACAATGAGCAGTTCTTC

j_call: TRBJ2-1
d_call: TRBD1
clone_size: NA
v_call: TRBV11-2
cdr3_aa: CASSLGDRDPYNEQFF
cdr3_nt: TGTGCCAGCAGCTTAGGGGACAGGGACCCCTACAATGAGCAGTTCTTC

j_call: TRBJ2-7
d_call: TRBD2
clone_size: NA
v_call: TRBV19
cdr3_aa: CASKASGSSYEQYF
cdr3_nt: TGTGCCAGTAAAGCTAGCGGGAGCTCCTACGAGCAGTACTTC

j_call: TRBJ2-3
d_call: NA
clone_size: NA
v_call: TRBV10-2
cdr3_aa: CASSPGRPRDTDTQYF
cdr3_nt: TGCGCCAGCAGTCCGGGACGCCCCAGGGACACAGATACGCAGTATTTT

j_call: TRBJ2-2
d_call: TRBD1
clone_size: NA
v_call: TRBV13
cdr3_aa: CASSSGDRGPGELFF
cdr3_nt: TGTGCCAGTTCCTCAGGTGACAGGGGGCCCGGGGAGCTGTTTTTT

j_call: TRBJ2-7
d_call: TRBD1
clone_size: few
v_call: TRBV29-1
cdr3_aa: CSVEVGTGDAASYEQYF
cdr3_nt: TGCAGCGTTGAAGTTGGGACAGGGGACGCGGCCTCCTACGAGCAGTACTTC

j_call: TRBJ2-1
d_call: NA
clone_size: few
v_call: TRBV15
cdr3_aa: CATSAPTLAEQFF
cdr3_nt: TGTGCCACCAGCGCGCCGACACTAGCTGAGCAGTTCTTC

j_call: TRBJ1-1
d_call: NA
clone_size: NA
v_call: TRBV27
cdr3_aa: CASSLGLNTEAFF
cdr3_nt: TGTGCCAGCAGCTTAGGGCTGAACACTGAAGCTTTCTTT

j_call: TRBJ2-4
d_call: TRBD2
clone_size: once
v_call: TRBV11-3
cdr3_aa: CASSLGGEGRGNIQYF
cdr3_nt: TGTGCCAGCAGCTTAGGTGGGGAGGGCCGGGGAAACATTCAGTACTTC

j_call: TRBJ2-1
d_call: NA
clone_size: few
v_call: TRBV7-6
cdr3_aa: CASSLRDGGYNEQFF
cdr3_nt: TGTGCCAGCAGCCTCCGGGACGGAGGCTACAATGAGCAGTTCTTC

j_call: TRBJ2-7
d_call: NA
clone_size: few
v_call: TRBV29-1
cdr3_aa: CSVVTYEQYF
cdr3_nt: TGCAGCGTCGTTACCTACGAGCAGTACTTC

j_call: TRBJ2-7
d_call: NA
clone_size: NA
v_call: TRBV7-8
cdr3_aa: CASSLFSLKSYEQYF
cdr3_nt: TGTGCCAGCAGCTTATTCTCCTTAAAGAGCTACGAGCAGTACTTC

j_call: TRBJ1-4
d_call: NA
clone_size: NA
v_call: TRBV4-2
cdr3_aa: CASSQDLSEKLFF
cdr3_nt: TGTGCCAGCAGCCAAGATCTGTCCGAAAAACTGTTTTTT

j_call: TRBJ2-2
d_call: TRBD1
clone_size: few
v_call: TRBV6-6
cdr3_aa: CASSRDSVELFF
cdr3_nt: TGTGCCAGCAGCCGGGACAGCGTTGAGCTGTTTTTT

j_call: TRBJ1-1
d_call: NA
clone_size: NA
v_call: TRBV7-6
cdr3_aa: CASSPREGNTEAFF
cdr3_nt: TGTGCCAGCAGCCCGCGGGAAGGCAACACTGAAGCTTTCTTT

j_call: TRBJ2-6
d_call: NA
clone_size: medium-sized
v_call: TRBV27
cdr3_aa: CASSLGGAGANVLTF
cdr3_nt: TGTGCCAGCAGTTTAGGGGGCGCTGGGGCCAACGTCCTGACTTTC

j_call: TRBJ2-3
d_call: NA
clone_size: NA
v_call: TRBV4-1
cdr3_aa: CASSQLTGPDTDTQYF
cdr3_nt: TGCGCCAGCAGCCAATTGACGGGCCCCGACACAGATACGCAGTATTTT

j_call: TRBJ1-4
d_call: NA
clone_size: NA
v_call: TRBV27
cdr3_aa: CASRMGSSTNEKLFF
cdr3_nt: TGTGCCAGCAGGATGGGGTCCTCAACTAATGAAAAACTGTTTTTT

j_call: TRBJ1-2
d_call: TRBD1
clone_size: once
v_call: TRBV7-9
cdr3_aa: CASSLERDSPFNYGYTF
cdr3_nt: TGTGCCAGCAGCTTAGAAAGGGACAGTCCCTTTAACTATGGCTACACCTTC

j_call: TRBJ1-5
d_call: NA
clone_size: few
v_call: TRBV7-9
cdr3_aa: CASSLGESPNQPQHF
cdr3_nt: TGTGCCAGCAGCTTAGGGGAATCACCCAATCAGCCCCAGCATTTT

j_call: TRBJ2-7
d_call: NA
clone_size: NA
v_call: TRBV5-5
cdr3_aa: CASSFDPTYEQYF
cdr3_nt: TGTGCCAGCAGCTTCGACCCTACCTACGAGCAGTACTTC

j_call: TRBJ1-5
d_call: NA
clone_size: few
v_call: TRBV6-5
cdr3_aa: CASSYSSGGSQPQHF
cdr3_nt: TGTGCCAGCAGTTACTCGAGTGGGGGGTCTCAGCCCCAGCATTTT

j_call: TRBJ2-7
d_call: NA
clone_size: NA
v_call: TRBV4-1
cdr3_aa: CASSRGASYEQYF
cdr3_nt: TGCGCCAGCAGCCGGGGGGCCTCCTACGAGCAGTACTTC